The 7 T cell receptor beta chains presented below share a single source sample, sequenced in a study of T cells after yellow fever vaccination. MiXCR, applied by TCRdb to the 5' RACE reads, yields one record per CDR3 protein. Of about 580,000 distinct CDR3 sequences in the sample, roughly 17% were seen once. This sample comprised PBMCs, obtained 5 days after the first yellow fever vaccination. These receptors all stem from a man aged 18 to 30 who received the YFV17D yellow fever vaccine.

The chain combines TRBV19 with TRBJ1-5; 8 nucleotides align to TRBD1. The CDR3 is 15 amino acids. Unmatched junction bases numbered 12, after V lost 6 bases and J lost 8 bases. Germline assignment: CDR1 LNHDA and CDR2 SQIVND (reference sequence). This chain's CDR3 is CASRPGTGAPEPQHF. The CDR3 DNA reads as TGTGCCAGTAGACCCGGGACAGGCGCTCCAGAGCCCCAGCATTTT. Looking up the rest from reference TRBV19 and TRBJ1-5 gives the full variable domain: DGGITQSPKYLFRKEGQNVTLSCEQNLNHDAMYWYRQDPGQGLRLIYYSQIVNDFQKGDIAEGYSVSREKKESFPLTVTSAQKNPTAFYLCASRPGTGAPEPQHFGDGTRLSIL.

This clonotype appeared many times. The rearrangement joins TRBV12-3 or TRBV12-4 to TRBJ1-6; D ambiguous. With 5 bases removed from V and 11 bases from J, the gap between germline ends came to 10 bases. The CDR3 runs 12 residues. For the CDR3, the DNA is TGTGCCAGCAGTCCCCCTTTTACACCCCTCCACTTT. It yields the protein CASSPPFTPLHF.

This clonotype was seen a few times. The genes are TRBV10-3 and TRBJ1-1, with a tentative D call TRBD1 (5 bases). Looked up from germline, CDR1 is ENHRY and CDR2 is SYGVKD. The CDR3 sequence is 15 residues long. V lost 6 bases and J lost 1, with 15 bases in between. The CDR3: CAISDSRGRNTEAFF. The DNA of the CDR3 is TGTGCCATCAGCGACAGTCGGGGCCGGAACACTGAAGCTTTCTTT.

V is TRBV19 and J is TRBJ2-7; D possibly corresponds to TRBD1 (5 bases). V was pared by 4 bases and J by 1 base, with 11 bases between. The germline CDR1 and CDR2 sequences are LNHDA and SQIVND (reference sequence). This CDR3 has 14 residues. Here the CDR3 DNA reads TGTGCCAGTAGTACGCCGACAGATTCCTACGAGCAGTACTTC. Its translation: CASSTPTDSYEQYF.

The chain links TRBV4-3 to TRBJ2-3; D uncertain. Trimming removed 3 bases at V and 5 bases at J, with 9 bases between. This CDR3 spans 13 amino acids. The germline CDR1 and CDR2 sequences are LGHNA and YSLEER. CDR3 DNA sequence: TGCGCCAGCAGCCACCTACGGAGAGATACGCAGTATTTT. Its translation is CASSHLRRDTQYF.

This clonotype was seen a handful of times. The gene calls are TRBV4-1 and TRBJ1-5; 8 nucleotides line up with TRBD1. Germline values: CDR1 MGHRA, CDR2 YSYEKL. With 4 bases clipped from V and 2 bases from J, the junction kept 7 bases outside the gene matches. There are 16 residues in the CDR3. CDR3 region: CASSRIDRGGNQPQHF. The CDR3 DNA reads TGCGCCAGCAGCCGAATTGACAGGGGTGGCAATCAGCCCCAGCATTTT.

A few counts support this clonotype. J is TRBJ1-4 and V is TRBV5-1; D may be TRBD1 (6 bases). This CDR3 is 16 amino acids long. With 4 bases removed from V and 4 bases from J, the gap between germline ends came to 17 bases. The germline V gene encodes CDR1 SGHRS and CDR2 YFSETQ. CDR3 DNA: TGCGCCAGCAGCCTCAACCTGGACAGAGTTAATGAAAAACTGTTTTTT. It translates to CASSLNLDRVNEKLFF.